The clone carrying this T cell receptor beta chain was seen only a few times. Its antigen is as yet unknown. A much larger clone differs by one base, so this may be a read error. This entry belongs to a study of T-cell reconstitution after alpha-beta-depleted transplantation in children. This CDR3 is 13 amino acids long. CDR1 and CDR2 from the germline V gene are SQVTM and ANQGSEA. Overall study findings and caveats: The origin of alpha-beta T cells about two months after transplant was reportedly several hundred expanded graft clones. At one year after transplant, newly produced T cells mostly accounted for T-cell counts and diversity.

Unique molecular identifiers were used in preparing the TCRbeta library. TCRdb ran MiXCR on the PCR reads and lists one entry per CDR3 protein. The data contain hundreds of thousands of distinct CDR3 sequences, 9.5% to 13% of them singletons. This rearrangement joins TRBV29-1 to TRBJ1-2; D is ambiguous. The receptor comes from a child under three years old with acute myeloid leukemia, due to receive a stem cell transplant. The input for sequencing was PBMCs, taken before TCRalphabeta/CD19-depleted stem cell transplant. CDR3 bases: TGCAGCGTTGGGAACGTGGGGAGGGATGGCGACACCTTC. Protein: CSVGNVGRDGDTF.